These 13 T cell receptor beta chains were all obtained from the same sample, sequenced in a study of vaccination effects on CD4 cells after COVID-19. TCRdb's copy holds only in-frame clones and misses some; the assay was immunoSEQ multiplex PCR. The data contain some 40,000 clones, under 85% of them singletons. No cognate antigen is known for these TCRs. Subsequent to approximately 11 days of culture, CD4+ T cells were isolated. The sequencing here drew on CD4+ T cells from PBMCs cultured without peptide, taken before COVID-19 vaccination. The receptors shown here come from a human donor who received a COVID-19 vaccine.

The rearrangement joins TRBV2 to TRBJ1-4; tentatively, D is TRBD1 (6 bases). The V gene's germline CDR1 is SNHLY and CDR2 FYNNEI. V was cut by 8 bases and J by 4 bases, with 17 bases left in between. The CDR3 runs to 15 residues. In nucleotides, the CDR3 is TGTGCCAGCGGGGAACAGGGTGGGGATAATGAAAAACTGTTTTTT. Its protein product is CASGEQGGDNEKLFF. Filled out from reference TRBV2 and TRBJ1-4, the complete variable domain reads EPEVTQTPSHQVTQMGQEVILRCVPISNHLYFYWYRQILGQKVEFLVSFYNNEISEKSEIFDDQFSVERPDGSNFTLKIRSTKLEDSAMYFCASGEQGGDNEKLFFGSGTQLSVL.

The CDR3 nucleotides read TGTGCCAGCAGTCTCGGGCAGCCCTATGGCTACACCTTC. Encoded protein: CASSLGQPYGYTF. This chain connects TRBV28 to TRBJ1-2; D gene unclear. Germline loops: CDR1 MDHEN, CDR2 SYDVKM. Between the trimmed V and J ends, which lost 5 bases and 4 bases, there was a span of 11 bases. CDR3 length equals 13 residues.

The table lists this clone with a few counts. The V and J genes are TRBV3-1 (or the pseudogene TRBV3-2) and TRBJ1-6; 9 bases fit TRBD1. This CDR3 is built from 15 residues. J gave up 7 bases and V 4 bases, and 5 bases lay outside the gene matches. Germline V CDR1 and CDR2: LGHDT, YNNKEL (reference sequence). Here the CDR3 DNA reads TGTGCCAGCAGCCCCCGGGACAGGGACAATTCACCCCTCCACTTT. This codes for CASSPRDRDNSPLHF.

This chain links TRBV7-2 with TRBJ1-5, with a weak D call TRBD1 (5 bases). The germline V gene has CDR1 SGHTA and CDR2 FQGNSA. The CDR3 loop spans 14 amino acids. V was cut by 4 bases and J by 2 bases, with 9 bases left in between. CDR3 bases: TGTGCCAGCAGCTGGGACTCTCGCAATCAGCCCCAGCATTTT. It yields the protein CASSWDSRNQPQHF.

The chain joins TRBV10-3 to TRBJ1-4; 7 bases align to TRBD1. Trimming cost V 3 bases and J 8 bases; bases outside gene matches: 6. Looked up from germline, CDR1 is ENHRY and CDR2 is SYGVKD. This CDR3 spans 14 amino acids. The CDR3 spells CAISEGAGGEKLFF. The CDR3 DNA is TGTGCCATCAGTGAAGGGGCAGGGGGGGAAAAACTGTTTTTT.

This chain links TRBV5-4 with TRBJ2-7, with D perhaps TRBD2 (6 bases). Germline loops: CDR1 SGHNT, CDR2 YYREEE (reference sequence). The CDR3 runs 13 residues. V lost 4 bases, J lost 2 bases, and 10 bases lay in between. The CDR3 region is CASSVGGAYEQYF. The CDR3 region has the DNA TGTGCCAGCAGCGTAGGAGGGGCCTACGAGCAGTACTTC.

For the CDR3, the DNA is TGCAGCGTTGGGGGTATGGACACTGAAGCTTTCTTT. Protein: CSVGGMDTEAFF. This chain links TRBV29-1 with TRBJ1-1; D is undetermined. This CDR3 has 12 residues. Per the germline V gene, CDR1 is SQVTM and CDR2 is ANQGSEA. Trimming removed 4 bases at V and 3 bases at J, with 9 bases between.

The CDR3 sequence is CASSPTGIYEQYF. CDR3 sequence (DNA): TGCGCCAGCAGTCCGACAGGGATCTACGAGCAGTACTTC. The chain has TRBV23-1 and TRBJ2-7, with 7 bases fitting TRBD1. Being an ORF, TRBV23-1 has a function that is uncertain. The CDR3 covers 13 residues. Unmatched junction bases numbered 3, after V lost 4 bases and J lost 3 bases.

The chain has TRBV6-5 and TRBJ1-1, with 9 bases lining up with TRBD1. This CDR3 is built from 15 residues. V was pared by 6 bases and J by 1 base, with 6 bases of the junction left unmatched. Germline CDR1 MNHEY, CDR2 SVGAGI. CDR3: CASSRDRERNTEAFF. The CDR3 DNA reads TGTGCCAGCAGCCGGGACAGGGAGAGGAACACTGAAGCTTTCTTT.

This sequence joins TRBV29-1 and TRBJ2-7; 8 bases fit TRBD1. Germline V gene lookup returns CDR1 SQVTM and CDR2 ANQGSEA. V lost 4 bases to trimming and J lost 1 base; unmatched junction nucleotides: 6. The CDR3 has 14 residues. The CDR3 DNA sequence: TGCAGCGTTGCAGCGGACAGGGCTTCCTACGAGCAGTACTTC. It is translated as CSVAADRASYEQYF.

V is TRBV6-1 and J is TRBJ2-7; a weak D match, TRBD1 (7 bases). The CDR3 loop spans 14 amino acids. Germline CDR1 is MNHNS and CDR2 is SASEGT. The V end lost 5 bases, the J end lost 4 bases, and 15 bases lay between the germline ends. CDR3 sequence reads: CASSLPTGTYEQYF. The DNA of the CDR3 is TGTGCCAGCAGTCTCCCGACAGGGACTTACGAGCAGTACTTC.

The chain recombines TRBV5-5 with TRBJ1-2, with D possibly TRBD1 on 6 matching bases. CDR3 length: 15 amino acids. Germline V gives CDR1 SGHKS, CDR2 YYEKEE (reference sequence). V lost 1 base to trimming and J lost 2 bases, with 12 bases between them. CDR3 region: CASSLTVGANYGYTF. The CDR3 DNA sequence: TGTGCCAGCAGCTTGACGGTGGGGGCGAACTATGGCTACACCTTC.

In this sample, this clone turned up a few times. This chain connects TRBV6-5 to TRBJ2-1; D is unresolved. Germline-derived CDR1 and CDR2 are MNHEY and SVGAGI. V was clipped by 1 base and J by 9 bases, with 10 bases between them. The CDR3 has 13 residues. Written as DNA, the CDR3 is TGTGCCAGCAGTTACTTTGGGGAAGGTGAGCAGTTCTTC. As protein: CASSYFGEGEQFF.